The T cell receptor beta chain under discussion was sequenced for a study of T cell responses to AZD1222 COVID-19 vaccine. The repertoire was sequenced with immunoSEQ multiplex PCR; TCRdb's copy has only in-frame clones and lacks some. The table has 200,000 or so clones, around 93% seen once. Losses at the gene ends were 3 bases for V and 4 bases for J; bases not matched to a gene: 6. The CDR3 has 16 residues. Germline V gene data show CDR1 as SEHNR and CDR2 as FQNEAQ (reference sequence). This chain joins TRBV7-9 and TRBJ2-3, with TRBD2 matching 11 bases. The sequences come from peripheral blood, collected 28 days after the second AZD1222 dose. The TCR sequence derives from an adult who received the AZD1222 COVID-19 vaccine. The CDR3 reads CASSFSGGAGPDTQYF. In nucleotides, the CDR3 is TGTGCCAGCAGCTTTAGCGGGGGGGCTGGTCCAGATACGCAGTATTTT.